Listed below are T cell receptor beta chains from one sample, sequenced in a study of cytomegalovirus exposure and HLA in healthy donors. Measured with immunoSEQ multiplex PCR; TCRdb has only the in-frame clones, and not every one. This sample carries approximately 140,000 clones, around 86% of them seen once, and the ten largest clones take 8.7%. The sample was PBMCs. These TCRs come from a man aged 18 to 30 in good health and CMV-seropositive. Both conserved end residues are part of each CDR3. Fields, in order: D gene, J gene, V gene, clone size, CDR3 DNA, CDR3 protein. A D gene is named only where the DNA matches it firmly. Clone size is not always given. Where it is, it says once, few, many or a class for expanded clones.

TRBD2,TRBJ2-2,TRBV19,NA,TGTGCCAGTAGTCATAGCGGGAGAACTTTAGGCACCGGGGAGCTGTTTTTT,CASSHSGRTLGTGELFF
TRBD2,TRBJ2-1,TRBV10-2,NA,TGCGCCAGCAGAAACCTCCTAGCGGGAGGGCCCAATGAGCAGTTCTTC,CASRNLLAGGPNEQFF
NA,TRBJ1-2,TRBV10-3,few,TGTGCCATCAGCGGGGACACAAACTATGGCTACACCTTC,CAISGDTNYGYTF
NA,TRBJ2-7,TRBV6-5,few,TGTGCCAGCAGTAACGGCAGGCCGAGCTCCTACGAGCAGTACTTC,CASSNGRPSSYEQYF
NA,TRBJ1-1,TRBV2,NA,TGTGCCAGCAGTTCGGACAGTCTAAAGGGCACTGAAGCTTTCTTT,CASSSDSLKGTEAFF
TRBD2,TRBJ2-7,TRBV28,NA,TGTGCCAGCAAAAGGAGCGGGAGTTCTGTCTACGAGCAGTACTTC,CASKRSGSSVYEQYF
NA,TRBJ1-1,TRBV14,NA,TGTGCCAGCAGCCAAGACCCTAACACTGAAGCTTTCTTT,CASSQDPNTEAFF
TRBD1,TRBJ2-7,TRBV11-3,few,TGTGCCAGCAGCTCGACAGGGATCAGCGAGCAGTACTTC,CASSSTGISEQYF
NA,TRBJ1-1,TRBV19,NA,TGTGCCAGTAGTATAGTGGAAGGGAGGGGGGCTGAAGCTTTCTTT,CASSIVEGRGAEAFF
TRBD2,TRBJ2-1,TRBV5-1,NA,TGCGCCAGCAGCTTGGTGGGACTAGGGGACAATGAGCAGTTCTTC,CASSLVGLGDNEQFF
TRBD1,TRBJ2-1,TRBV6-1,NA,TGTGCCAGCACTTTACAGGGGGCCTACAATGAGCAGTTCTTC,CASTLQGAYNEQFF